This T cell receptor (beta chain) was sequenced in a study of T cell repertoires in cytomegalovirus infection. Study-wide background: Selection of CMV epitopes for the study included recently identified HLA-C-restricted and well-studied HLA-B-restricted ones.

A note on this clonotype: Its specificity is not known.

The study's findings and limits: Clonotypes of TCR beta that were HLA-C-restricted and CMV-specific dominated the ex vivo response. Cumulative frequency of public TCR beta families picked out carriers of CMV plus the relevant HLA.

Via MiXCR, TCRdb re-called the reads, giving one row per CDR3 protein. The data show under 150,000 distinct CDR3 sequences, 30% to 35% seen once. Deletions cut 1 base from V and 6 bases from J, with 11 bases between. Looked up from germline, CDR1 is SGHRS and CDR2 is YFSETQ. The CDR3 loop spans 14 amino acids. The chain combines TRBV5-1 with TRBJ2-1, with a tentative D call TRBD2 (5 bases). The TCR sequence derives from a human donor in good health (CMV status not recorded). Some clones in this sample may be carry-over from other donors' samples. This sample comprised CD8+ T cells from cultured PBMCs, obtained from culture after CMV antigen stimulation. The chain's CDR3 is CASSLRGSPNEQFF. The DNA for the CDR3 is TGCGCCAGCAGCTTGCGGGGTAGCCCCAATGAGCAGTTCTTC.